Sequencing of this TCR beta chain was carried out in a study of radiation and T cells in renal cell carcinoma. Regarding time point: blood 2 weeks post-SBRT. Treatment noted: 15 Gy SBRT to primary tumor, nephrectomy 4 weeks later. The tumor was a clear cell renal cell carcinoma. In this sample, this clone turned up a few times. Sequenced by immunoSEQ multiplex PCR; TCRdb stores in-frame clones only, minus some. Here the sample spans 100,000 to 150,000 clones, roughly four fifths being singletons. After removal of 7 bases from V and 2 bases from J, the junction contained 8 bases not matched to a gene. This CDR3 contains 15 residues. Germline values: CDR1 MNHEY, CDR2 SMNVEV (reference sequence).

Sequences were derived from blood, sampled from a patient whose treatment included radiotherapy and nephrectomy. V is TRBV27 and J is TRBJ2-5; 9 bases line up with TRBD2. The sequence was collected from a man between 45 and 60 years old with renal cell carcinoma. As DNA, the CDR3 is TGTGCCAGCAAGGTCAGCGGGGGGCAGCAAGAGACCCAGTACTTC. Its protein product is CASKVSGGQQETQYF.